These 23 T cell receptor beta chains originate from one sample sequenced in a study of T cells in tumors after PD-1 blockade. Clones were read by immunoSEQ multiplex PCR, and TCRdb kept only the in-frame ones, dropping some. The table lists roughly 19,000 clones, 65% to 85% of them singletons, with roughly 25% in the top ten. This specimen was PBMCs, taken after anti-PD-1 therapy. The receptor set was obtained from a human donor with advanced basal cell or squamous cell carcinoma (not recorded which).

The gene calls are TRBV7-9 and TRBJ2-6; 12 bases are shared with TRBD1. CDR1 is SEHNR and CDR2 is FQNEAQ in the germline V gene (reference sequence). V lost 3 bases, J lost 4 bases, and 4 bases stayed unmatched. There are 17 residues in the CDR3. The CDR3 region is CASSFRDRGRGANVLTF. The CDR3 coding sequence is TGTGCCAGCAGCTTCCGGGACAGGGGGCGAGGGGCCAACGTCCTGACTTTC.

This clone was detected once. The J gene is TRBJ2-7, the V gene TRBV28; 14 bases line up with TRBD2. Germline-derived CDR1 and CDR2 are MDHEN and SYDVKM. The CDR3 has 18 residues. V gave up 3 bases and J gave up 3 bases; unmatched junction bases: 10. CDR3 amino acids: CASSLTGTSGRGIYEQYF. In nucleotides, the CDR3 is TGTGCCAGCAGTTTGACAGGGACTAGCGGGAGAGGCATCTACGAGCAGTACTTC.

This clone was detected only once. This sequence joins TRBV19 and TRBJ1-2; possibly TRBD1 for D (6 bases). This CDR3 contains 15 residues. V was pared by 5 bases and J by 4 bases, with 17 bases between. Germline assignment: CDR1 LNHDA and CDR2 SQIVND (reference sequence). The CDR3 coding sequence is TGTGCCAGTAGTCCCCCCGGGGGCCGGGGCTATGGCTACACCTTC. It encodes CASSPPGGRGYGYTF.

By frequency in the sample, this clone is large. The CDR3: CASSVGRGYEQYF. CDR3 sequence (DNA): TGTGCCAGCAGCGTTGGCAGGGGATACGAGCAGTACTTC. The chain carries TRBV28 and TRBJ2-7; D might be TRBD1 (6 bases). The ends were cut back, 6 bases at V and 4 bases at J, with 13 bases in the middle. The CDR3 is 13 amino acids. CDR1 is MDHEN, CDR2 SYDVKM, per germline.

The rearrangement joins TRBV6-6 to TRBJ2-7; weak D call: TRBD2 (6 bases). Germline-derived CDR1 and CDR2 are MNHNY and SVGAGI (reference sequence). Trimming cost V 2 bases and J 2 bases, with 13 bases left between them. The CDR3 totals 15 residues. CDR3 DNA sequence: TGTGCCAGCAGTTACAGTAGCGGCCCAGCCTACGAGCAGTACTTC. It specifies CASSYSSGPAYEQYF.

The chain couples TRBV27 to TRBJ1-5; 7 bases are a match to TRBD1. The CDR3 extends over 13 amino acids. The trim removed 2 bases at V and 10 bases at J, leaving 5 bases unmatched. Germline loops: CDR1 MNHEY, CDR2 SMNVEV (reference sequence). CDR3 sequence reads: CASSLEGALPQHF. DNA of the CDR3: TGTGCCAGCAGTTTAGAGGGGGCCCTTCCCCAGCATTTT.

The chain joins TRBV19 to TRBJ1-5; D is unresolved. The CDR3 runs to 16 residues. The germline V gene has CDR1 LNHDA and CDR2 SQIVND (reference sequence). Trimming left V 5 bases short and J 0 bases short, with 14 bases between. The CDR3 DNA is TGTGCCAGTAGTCCCCGGGGAGTCTATAGCAATCAGCCCCAGCATTTT. This translates into CASSPRGVYSNQPQHF. Looking up the rest from reference TRBV19 and TRBJ1-5 gives the full variable domain: DGGITQSPKYLFRKEGQNVTLSCEQNLNHDAMYWYRQDPGQGLRLIYYSQIVNDFQKGDIAEGYSVSREKKESFPLTVTSAQKNPTAFYLCASSPRGVYSNQPQHFGDGTRLSIL.

The chain combines TRBV18 with TRBJ2-1, with D perhaps TRBD2 (5 bases). Trimming removed 6 bases from V and 2 bases from J, with 17 bases in between. The CDR3 loop spans 16 amino acids. Germline V gene sequence: CDR1 KGHSH, CDR2 LQKENI. The CDR3 nucleotides are TGTGCCAGCTCCCACGAGGGTAGCGCGGCCTACAATGAGCAGTTCTTC. Translated: CASSHEGSAAYNEQFF.

The chain carries TRBV18 and TRBJ2-1; TRBD1 aligns across 7 bases. This CDR3 contains 17 residues. From germline, CDR1 is KGHSH and CDR2 LQKENI. J was trimmed by 3 bases and V by 4 bases; bases with no gene match: 12. CDR3 sequence: CASSLGTAAVLYNEQFF. The CDR3 bases are TGTGCCAGCTCACTCGGGACAGCCGCCGTTCTCTACAATGAGCAGTTCTTC.

The gene calls are TRBV2 and TRBJ2-3; D gene uncertain. This CDR3 is built from 14 residues. V lost 0 bases to trimming and J lost 0 bases, with 4 bases between them. The germline CDR1 and CDR2 sequences are SNHLY and FYNNEI. The CDR3 is CASSEAASTDTQYF. The CDR3 DNA sequence: TGTGCCAGCAGTGAAGCGGCTAGCACAGATACGCAGTATTTT.

This chain uses TRBV5-1 with TRBJ2-1; 10 nucleotides align to TRBD1. The CDR3 contains 16 residues. After removal of 6 bases from V and 8 bases from J, the junction contained 14 bases not matched to a gene. Germline lookup yields CDR1 SGHRS and CDR2 YFSETQ. The CDR3: CASTVEPGQGKDEQFF. CDR3 bases: TGCGCCAGCACCGTTGAACCGGGACAGGGGAAAGATGAGCAGTTCTTC.

V gene TRBV28 combines with J gene TRBJ2-1, with 9 bases that match TRBD2. J gave up 5 bases and V 6 bases, and 8 bases lay outside the gene matches. The germline CDR1 and CDR2 sequences are MDHEN and SYDVKM. The CDR3 runs 15 residues. CDR3 bases: TGTGCCAGCAGCCCAAGCGGGAGGAATGACAATGAGCAGTTCTTC. This sequence encodes CASSPSGRNDNEQFF.

The chain carries TRBV5-6 and TRBJ1-2; TRBD1 is a possible D gene (5 bases). Per germline, CDR1 SGHDT and CDR2 YYEEEE. Trimming removed 3 bases from V and 7 bases from J, with 10 bases in between. The CDR3 has 12 residues. Here the CDR3 reads CASSSTRGGYTF. The CDR3 DNA reads TGTGCCAGCAGCTCCACAAGGGGTGGCTACACCTTC.

The chain recombines TRBV5-6 with TRBJ2-5; D is uncertain. In germline, CDR1 is SGHDT, CDR2 YYEEEE. The CDR3 is 13 residues long. Trimming cost V 1 base and J 5 bases, with 9 bases left between them. CDR3 loop: CASSLRVGETQYF. The CDR3 DNA is TGTGCCAGCAGCTTGAGAGTTGGGGAGACCCAGTACTTC.

This clone was seen a single time. CDR3 nucleotide sequence: TGTGCCAGCAGCTCTGTGATGACAGGGGCTGCGACGGGGGAGCTGTTTTTT. It yields the protein CASSSVMTGAATGELFF. This chain links TRBV7-2 with TRBJ2-2; 8 positions match TRBD1. The J segment lost 8 bases and the V segment lost 4 bases, leaving 15 bases of the junction unmatched. Germline values: CDR1 SGHTA, CDR2 FQGNSA. This CDR3 is 17 amino acids long.

This chain links TRBV3-1 (or the pseudogene TRBV3-2) with TRBJ1-2, with 7 positions matching TRBD1. The germline V gene encodes CDR1 LGHDT and CDR2 YNNKEL (reference sequence). With V trimmed by 4 bases and J by 5 bases, 16 bases remained unmatched. The CDR3 sequence is 17 residues long. The CDR3 region has the DNA TGTGCCAGCAGCCCAACCTCCCGGGACAGTTTTGGTTATGGCTACACCTTC. As protein: CASSPTSRDSFGYGYTF.

This chain uses TRBV5-4 with TRBJ2-5; 8 bases match TRBD1. The CDR3 is made up of 18 amino acids. V lost 2 bases to trimming and J lost 5 bases; unmatched junction nucleotides: 17. Germline CDR1 is SGHNT and CDR2 is YYREEE (reference sequence). The chain's CDR3 is CASSFEQKARTGRETQYF. The CDR3 region has the DNA TGTGCCAGCAGCTTCGAACAAAAGGCTCGGACAGGGAGGGAGACCCAGTACTTC. Supplemented by reference TRBV5-4 and TRBJ2-5, the full variable domain reads ETGVTQSPTHLIKTRGQQVTLRCSSQSGHNTVSWYQQALGQGPQFIFQYYREEENGRGNFPPRFSGLQFPNYSSELNVNALELDDSALYLCASSFEQKARTGRETQYFGPGTRLLVL.

This clone was picked up a small number of times. The chain employs TRBV27 and TRBJ1-2; D uncertain. Germline V CDR1 and CDR2: MNHEY, SMNVEV (reference sequence). The CDR3 loop spans 14 amino acids. Trimming removed 3 bases at V and 8 bases at J, with 16 bases between. CDR3 amino acids: CASSFLPAGRGYTF. CDR3 nucleotide sequence: TGTGCCAGCAGTTTCCTCCCGGCAGGCCGGGGCTACACCTTC.

The chain is built from TRBV5-4 and TRBJ2-5; the D gene is possibly TRBD1 (7 bases). The CDR3 loop spans 16 amino acids. V was trimmed by 3 bases and J by 0 bases, leaving 15 bases between them. Germline CDR1 reads SGHNT; CDR2 reads YYREEE (reference sequence). CDR3 nucleotides: TGTGCCAGCAGCTCAGGGGGGTCTTCGTACCAAGAGACCCAGTACTTC. Encoded protein: CASSSGGSSYQETQYF. The whole variable domain, remainder taken from reference TRBV5-4 and TRBJ2-5, is ETGVTQSPTHLIKTRGQQVTLRCSSQSGHNTVSWYQQALGQGPQFIFQYYREEENGRGNFPPRFSGLQFPNYSSELNVNALELDDSALYLCASSSGGSSYQETQYFGPGTRLLVL.

V and J are TRBV5-1 and TRBJ2-5; D is undetermined. V was pared by 4 bases and J by 3 bases, with 19 bases between. The CDR3 runs to 16 residues. In germline, CDR1 is SGHRS, CDR2 YFSETQ. This CDR3 is CASSPQLGSPKETQYF. The CDR3 DNA is TGCGCCAGCAGCCCCCAACTGGGGTCTCCGAAAGAGACCCAGTACTTC.

This chain links TRBV4-2 with TRBJ1-1, with D unresolved. Germline V gives CDR1 LGHNA, CDR2 YNFKEQ. V lost 0 bases and J 4 bases, leaving 6 bases between the germline ends. The length of the CDR3 is 13 residues. CDR3 bases: TGTGCCAGCAGCCAAGAAGGAGGCACTGAAGCTTTCTTT. Translation gives CASSQEGGTEAFF.

This rearrangement joins TRBV29-1 to TRBJ2-1; D is possibly TRBD2 (5 bases). The CDR3 has 12 residues. CDR1 SQVTM and CDR2 ANQGSEA come from the germline V gene. Trimming took 4 bases from V and 4 from J, leaving 8 bases between them. The CDR3 reads CSVVGNYNEQFF. For the CDR3, the DNA is TGCAGCGTTGTCGGGAATTACAATGAGCAGTTCTTC.

This chain connects TRBV6-6 to TRBJ2-3; D is unresolved. The germline V and J ends were trimmed by 1 base and 5 bases, with 13 bases remaining between them. CDR1 MNHNY and CDR2 SVGAGI come from the germline V gene (reference sequence). The CDR3 loop spans 15 amino acids. The CDR3 nucleotides read TGTGCCAGCAGTTACTACGGCAGCTCCGAAGATACGCAGTATTTT. Encoded protein: CASSYYGSSEDTQYF.